The 26 T cell receptor beta chains listed next were all sequenced from one sample in a study of blood T cells in healthy people across ages. A J-beta primer mix and a sample-barcoded 5' primer were used in a second PCR of about 7 to 12 cycles. MiXCR was run by TCRdb on the 5' RACE reads, yielding one entry per CDR3 protein. The table shows approximately 1.5 million distinct CDR3 sequences, with 30% to 40% occurring only once. Sequencing was carried out using blood. Receptors originate from a woman aged 25 to 39 in good health.

This chain links TRBV20-1 with TRBJ2-5; 7 bases match TRBD2. J gave up 3 bases and V 3 bases, and 4 bases lay outside the gene matches. The CDR3 covers 13 residues. Germline CDR1 and CDR2: DFQATT and SNEGSKA (reference sequence). CDR3 protein: CSARTSLKETQYF. The CDR3 nucleotides are TGCAGTGCTAGGACTAGCCTAAAAGAGACCCAGTACTTC.

The sample holds many counts of this clonotype. The chain employs TRBV12-3 or TRBV12-4 and TRBJ2-1; 10 bases line up with TRBD1. The CDR3 extends over 15 amino acids. V lost 3 bases and J lost 5; bases outside the gene matches: 4. The CDR3 nucleotides are TGTGCCAGCAGTTTCGGGACAGGGGTCAACAATGAGCAGTTCTTC. The encoded protein is CASSFGTGVNNEQFF.

This clonotype was seen more than once but under ten times. The chain joins TRBV28 to TRBJ2-1, with D tentatively TRBD1 or TRBD2 (5 bases each). Germline CDR1 is MDHEN and CDR2 is SYDVKM. This CDR3 comprises 17 residues. V was shortened by 8 bases and J by 5 bases, with 25 bases between the two germline ends. The CDR3 bases are TGTGCCAGCCGTCCCAAGATCCTCGGAGCGGACAACAATGAGCAGTTCTTC. It translates to CASRPKILGADNNEQFF.

This clonotype was recorded a few times. The gene calls are TRBV29-1 and TRBJ2-1; a weak D match, TRBD2 (6 bases). Per the germline V gene, CDR1 is SQVTM and CDR2 is ANQGSEA. Trimming cost V 6 bases and J 3 bases, with 15 bases left between them. This CDR3 is 14 amino acids long. In DNA, the CDR3 is TGCAGCGTCGTCCGGGACTTAGTCTACAATGAGCAGTTCTTC. Its translation: CSVVRDLVYNEQFF.

In its sample, this clonotype was seen a few times. The chain has TRBV5-1 and TRBJ2-1, with D maybe TRBD1 (5 bases). Trimming took 1 base from V and 3 from J, leaving 14 bases between them. The V gene's germline CDR1 is SGHRS and CDR2 YFSETQ. The CDR3 has 16 residues. CDR3 region: CASSLYGQQNYNEQFF. Here the CDR3 DNA reads TGCGCCAGCAGCTTGTACGGACAACAAAACTACAATGAGCAGTTCTTC.

For this clonotype: This may come from a read error, since a much larger clone is one base off. This sequence joins TRBV9 and TRBJ2-3, with 7 bases aligning to TRBD2. Germline CDR1 reads SGDLS; CDR2 reads YYNGEE. This CDR3 spans 15 amino acids. CDR3 sequence (DNA): TGTACCAGCAGCCCGGGCGGGGGTAGCACAGATACGCAGTATTTT. It encodes CTSSPGGGSTDTQYF.

This chain joins TRBV27 and TRBJ1-1; TRBD1 agrees at 9 bases. The V segment lost 6 bases and the J segment 9 bases; nucleotides outside the gene matches: 5. CDR1 is MNHEY, CDR2 SMNVEV, per germline (reference sequence). This CDR3 is 12 amino acids long. This CDR3 reads CASRTGTGKAFF. DNA of the CDR3: TGTGCCAGCAGGACCGGGACAGGGAAAGCTTTCTTT.

Comments on this clonotype: A much larger clonotype is one base distant, so this may be a read error. The chain carries TRBV12-3 or TRBV12-4 and TRBJ2-7, with 8 bases matching TRBD2. The DNA end lines up better with TRBJ2-5; the J call may be wrong. The CDR3 runs to 15 residues. The CDR3 region has the DNA TGTGCCAGCAGTTCTAACGGGGGGGCACAAGAGACCCAGTACTTC. Amino acid sequence: CASSSNGGAQETQYF.

V is TRBV30 and J is TRBJ1-1; weak D call: TRBD1 (5 bases). Germline assignment: CDR1 GTSNPN and CDR2 SVGIG (reference sequence). With 5 bases removed from V and 6 bases from J, the gap between germline ends came to 13 bases. The CDR3 extends over 12 amino acids. CDR3 in amino acids: CAWLGGVAEAFF. In DNA form, the CDR3 reads TGTGCCTGGCTCGGGGGAGTCGCTGAAGCTTTCTTT.

This chain connects TRBV12-3 or TRBV12-4 to TRBJ2-1; no definite D call. V dropped 6 bases and J dropped 5 bases, with 8 bases sitting between them. The CDR3 loop spans 12 amino acids. The chain's CDR3 is CASSFTDNEQFF. The CDR3 bases are TGTGCCAGCAGCTTTACAGACAATGAGCAGTTCTTC.

A note on this clonotype: Compared with germline, one end of the junction differs, possibly owing to a read error. V gene TRBV4-1 combines with J gene TRBJ2-3; 11 nucleotides agree with TRBD2. The CDR3 totals 17 residues. Germline V gene sequence: CDR1 MGHRA, CDR2 YSYEKL. The CDR3 DNA follows: TGCGCCAGCAGCCACCCTAGCGGGGGGCCGAGCACAGATACGCGGTATTTT. Translating gives CASSHPSGGPSTDTRYF.

The chain has TRBV11-2 and TRBJ2-7; the D is unclear. The CDR3 spans 14 residues. Germline CDR1 SGHAT, CDR2 FQNNGV. Trimming stripped 5 bases from V and 3 bases from J, with 14 bases between. CDR3 amino acids: CASSATAAFYEQYF. As DNA, the CDR3 is TGTGCCAGCAGCGCTACTGCGGCTTTCTACGAGCAGTACTTC. Based on the CDR3 plus reference TRBV11-2 and TRBJ2-7, the full variable domain is EAGVAQSPRYKIIEKRQSVAFWCNPISGHATLYWYQQILGQGPKLLIQFQNNGVVDDSQLPKDRFSAERLKGVDSTLKIQPAKLEDSAVYLCASSATAAFYEQYFGPGTRLTVT.

A remark on this clonotype: At one end the junction does not follow the germline gene, possibly because of a read error. This chain links TRBV10-3 with TRBJ1-1; D is ambiguous. The CDR3 is 11 amino acids. Germline CDR1 is ENHRY and CDR2 is SYGVKD. The CDR3 DNA sequence: TGTGTCATCTCGGGAGCCTCTGAAGCTTTCTTT. It yields the protein CVISGASEAFF.

V is TRBV9 and J is TRBJ2-1, with D perhaps matching TRBD1 (5 bases). The germline V and J ends were trimmed by 3 bases and 4 bases, with 11 bases remaining between them. This CDR3 spans 14 amino acids. CDR1 is SGDLS, CDR2 YYNGEE, per germline. CDR3 bases: TGTGCCAGCAGCGAACAGACAGCATACAATGAGCAGTTCTTC. Encoded protein: CASSEQTAYNEQFF.

The chain combines TRBV7-9 with TRBJ2-5; a possible D gene is TRBD2 (7 bases). The V gene's germline CDR1 is SEHNR and CDR2 FQNEAQ (reference sequence). V shed 9 bases and J shed 5 bases, with 22 bases lying between them. There are 15 residues in the CDR3. Here the CDR3 DNA reads TGTGCCAGTCCGGCAGAGGGGGGGCCGTTGGAGACCCAGTACTTC. This sequence encodes CASPAEGGPLETQYF.

CDR3 nucleotides: TGTGCCAGCAGGTTGGGGGGCGGCCAAGAGACCCAGTACTTC. Translated: CASRLGGGQETQYF. The chain couples TRBV28 to TRBJ2-5, with D possibly called TRBD1 or TRBD2 (6 bases each). The CDR3 loop spans 14 amino acids. The V and J ends lost 6 bases and 1 base respectively, with 12 bases between them. From germline, CDR1 is MDHEN and CDR2 SYDVKM.

The table lists this clonotype with many counts. The rearrangement uses TRBV5-6 and TRBJ2-1; no clear D. Trimming took 4 bases from V and 8 from J, leaving 10 bases between them. The CDR3 extends over 12 amino acids. CDR1 and CDR2 from the germline V gene are SGHDT and YYEEEE. CDR3 DNA: TGTGCCAGCAGCCTCAGCCTAGATGAGCAGTTCTTC. Translated: CASSLSLDEQFF.

The V gene is TRBV20-1, the J gene TRBJ2-6; D unresolved. V was trimmed by 3 bases and J by 4 bases, leaving 4 bases between them. Germline values: CDR1 DFQATT, CDR2 SNEGSKA (reference sequence). This CDR3 has 12 amino acids. CDR3 sequence reads: CSARPGANVLTF. The CDR3 DNA is TGCAGTGCTAGGCCCGGGGCCAACGTCCTGACTTTC.

This clonotype was counted a few times. The chain recombines TRBV7-3 with TRBJ2-1; D perhaps matches TRBD2 (6 bases). CDR1 is SGHTA, CDR2 FQGTGA, per germline. This CDR3 has 15 residues. Trimming took off 5 bases at V and 7 bases at J, with 18 bases between the two ends. In DNA form, the CDR3 reads TGTGCCAGCAGCGCAACCGGGACTGCAAAAAATGAGCAGTTCTTC. It translates to CASSATGTAKNEQFF.

The genes are TRBV5-1 and TRBJ1-2, with 7 bases matching TRBD1. Looked up from germline, CDR1 is SGHRS and CDR2 is YFSETQ. Germline trimming cut 3 bases from V and 8 bases from J; bases unmatched to any gene: 16. CDR3 length: 16 residues. CDR3 bases: TGCGCCAGCAGCTCCGGACAGGTGGGGTCGGGGATCGGCTACACCTTC. Amino acids: CASSSGQVGSGIGYTF.

The chain joins TRBV2 to TRBJ1-6; D is ambiguous. The germline V and J ends were trimmed by 6 bases and 11 bases, with 17 bases remaining between them. This CDR3 region has 14 residues. The germline gives CDR1 SNHLY, CDR2 FYNNEI. Here the CDR3 DNA reads TGTGCCAGCAGGGCAGGCCGGGTACCCGCACCCCTCCACTTT. Amino acid sequence: CASRAGRVPAPLHF.

This clonotype was found a few times. The chain is built from TRBV6-5 and TRBJ2-1; TRBD2 aligns across 7 bases. Germline V lookup: CDR1 MNHEY, CDR2 SVGAGI. Trimming took 6 bases from V and 5 from J; bases not matched to a gene: 10. The CDR3 runs to 15 residues. The CDR3 loop reads CASRTGGNNDNEQFF. CDR3 bases: TGTGCCAGCAGAACGGGGGGAAACAACGACAATGAGCAGTTCTTC.

The rearrangement joins TRBV7-8 to TRBJ1-5; a weak D match, TRBD1 (6 bases). The germline gives CDR1 SGHVS, CDR2 FQNEAQ. This CDR3 comprises 19 residues. With 3 bases removed from V and 1 base from J, the gap between germline ends came to 22 bases. For the CDR3, the DNA is TGTGCCAGCAGCTTCTTACACTGGACAGCAGTCTTGAGCAATCAGCCCCAGCATTTT. This codes for CASSFLHWTAVLSNQPQHF.

This clonotype was observed a handful of times. The chain carries TRBV20-1 and TRBJ2-7, with D possibly being TRBD1 (5 bases). CDR1 is DFQATT and CDR2 is SNEGSKA in the germline V gene (reference sequence). With 0 bases removed from V and 6 bases from J, the gap between germline ends came to 15 bases. This CDR3 contains 14 residues. CDR3 DNA: TGCAGTGCTAGAGATGGTGCAAAAGGGGCCGAGCAGTACTTC. This encodes CSARDGAKGAEQYF.

This chain uses TRBV4-1 with TRBJ1-2; 10 bases are shared with TRBD1. This CDR3 spans 13 amino acids. Germline CDR1 reads MGHRA; CDR2 reads YSYEKL. V was pared by 3 bases and J by 8 bases, with 3 bases of the junction left unmatched. The CDR3: CASSHPTGGGYTF. The CDR3 DNA is TGCGCCAGCAGCCACCCGACAGGGGGCGGCTACACCTTC.

By frequency in the sample, this clonotype is medium-sized. This chain links TRBV3-1 with TRBJ2-6; 8 nucleotides line up with TRBD1. Germline V CDR1 and CDR2: LGHDT, YNNKEL (reference sequence). V trimming: 0 bases; J trimming: 8 bases; junction bases outside the gene matches: 6. This CDR3 is built from 16 residues. CDR3 DNA: TGTGCCAGCAGCCAAGAAGCCCGACAGGGGTCCAACGTCCTGACTTTC. Translating gives CASSQEARQGSNVLTF.